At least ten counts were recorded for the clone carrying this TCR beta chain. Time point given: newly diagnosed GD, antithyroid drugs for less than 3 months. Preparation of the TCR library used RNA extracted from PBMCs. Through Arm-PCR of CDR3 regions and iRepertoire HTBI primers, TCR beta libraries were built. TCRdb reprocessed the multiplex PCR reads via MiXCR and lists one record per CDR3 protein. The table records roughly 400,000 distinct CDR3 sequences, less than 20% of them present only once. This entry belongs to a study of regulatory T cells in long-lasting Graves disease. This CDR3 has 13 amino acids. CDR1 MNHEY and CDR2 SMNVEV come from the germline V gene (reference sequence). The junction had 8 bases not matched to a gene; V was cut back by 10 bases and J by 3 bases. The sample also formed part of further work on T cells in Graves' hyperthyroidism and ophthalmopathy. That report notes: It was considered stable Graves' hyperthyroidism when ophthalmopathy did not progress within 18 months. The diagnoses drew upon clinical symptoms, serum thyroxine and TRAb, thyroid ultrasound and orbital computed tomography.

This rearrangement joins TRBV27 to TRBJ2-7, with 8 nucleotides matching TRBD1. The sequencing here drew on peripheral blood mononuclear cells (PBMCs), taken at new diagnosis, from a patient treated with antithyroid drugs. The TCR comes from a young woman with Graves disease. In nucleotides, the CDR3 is TGTGCCACCTGGAGACAGGGGCTCTACGAGCAGTACTTC. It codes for CATWRQGLYEQYF.